One and the same sample provided the 12 T cell receptor beta chains below, sequenced in a study of cytomegalovirus exposure and HLA in healthy donors. Amplification used 60 Vbeta primers and 13 Jbeta primers. Repertoires were generated with immunoSEQ multiplex PCR, while TCRdb's copy carries only in-frame clones and drops some. Of 100,000 to 120,000 clones listed, approximately 82% were seen once; the top ten hold more than 6.5%. Material: PBMCs. These receptors originate from a man in his forties in good health and CMV-seropositive.

This clone was seen a single time. The CDR3 here is CASSQVALGSKQETQYF. CDR3 sequence (DNA): TGCGCCAGCAGCCAAGTTGCATTGGGCAGTAAGCAAGAGACCCAGTACTTC. This sequence joins TRBV4-1 and TRBJ2-5; D unresolved. V lost 1 base and J lost 2, with 17 bases in between. This CDR3 spans 17 amino acids. Germline V gene sequence: CDR1 MGHRA, CDR2 YSYEKL.

The chain couples TRBV2 to TRBJ1-2, with D possibly matching TRBD1 (6 bases). Deletions cut 4 bases from V and 5 bases from J, with 14 bases between. There are 14 residues in the CDR3. Germline V lookup: CDR1 SNHLY, CDR2 FYNNEI. In DNA form, the CDR3 reads TGTGCCAGCAGTGGTCAGGGGAGTCGATATGGCTACACCTTC. Translating it yields CASSGQGSRYGYTF.

This clone came up once. V is TRBV18 and J is TRBJ1-2, with D possibly being TRBD1 (6 bases). V gave up 3 bases and J gave up 7 bases, with 21 bases separating them. This CDR3 has 16 residues. CDR1 is KGHSH and CDR2 is LQKENI in the germline V gene. DNA of the CDR3: TGTGCCAGCTCACCCCTGCCCGGGGGGCCCCAGGGTGGCTACACCTTC. This gives the protein CASSPLPGGPQGGYTF.

This rearrangement joins TRBV18 to TRBJ1-6; 7 bases line up with TRBD1. This CDR3 comprises 13 residues. J lost 7 bases, V lost 4 bases, and 1 base had no gene match. Germline loops: CDR1 KGHSH, CDR2 LQKENI. CDR3 protein: CASSQQGNSPLHF. The CDR3 bases are TGTGCCAGCTCACAACAGGGGAATTCACCCCTCCACTTT.

V is TRBV6-6 and J is TRBJ1-5; 12 bases match TRBD1. The germline V gene encodes CDR1 MNHNY and CDR2 SVGAGI (reference sequence). Trimming took 5 bases from V and 4 from J; bases not matched to a gene: 6. The CDR3 contains 16 residues. This CDR3 is CASSHRDRGLNQPQHF. The CDR3 DNA sequence: TGTGCCAGCAGTCACCGGGACAGGGGGCTAAATCAGCCCCAGCATTTT.

This chain joins TRBV7-9 and TRBJ1-1; TRBD1 agrees at 10 bases. Germline V CDR1 and CDR2: SEHNR, FQNEAQ (reference sequence). After removal of 5 bases from V and 11 bases from J, the junction contained 8 bases not matched to a gene. CDR3 length: 13 amino acids. The CDR3 coding sequence is TGTGCCAGCAGCCCATTGCAGGGACAGGGGGCTTTCTTT. The encoded protein is CASSPLQGQGAFF.

This clone was counted a single time. V is TRBV10-3 and J is TRBJ1-1; 8 nucleotides line up with TRBD1. Germline CDR1 reads ENHRY; CDR2 reads SYGVKD. The CDR3 is 15 amino acids. The V and J ends lost 5 bases and 2 bases, in that order; junction bases with no gene match: 7. The chain's CDR3 is CAISNADRANTEAFF. The CDR3 DNA reads TGTGCCATCAGTAACGCGGACAGGGCCAACACTGAAGCTTTCTTT.

J is TRBJ2-3 and V is TRBV7-3, with 9 bases fitting TRBD2. CDR3 length: 17 amino acids. The germline CDR1 and CDR2 sequences are SGHTA and FQGTGA. J lost 2 bases, V lost 0 bases, and 6 bases had no gene match. The CDR3 reads CASSLTSASGVTDTQYF. CDR3 coding DNA: TGTGCCAGCAGCTTAACGTCGGCTAGCGGGGTCACAGATACGCAGTATTTT.

CDR3 in amino acids: CASSQVGQQEYSQYF. CDR3 sequence (DNA): TGTGCCAGCAGCCAAGTGGGGCAGCAAGAGTACAGTCAGTACTTC. This chain connects TRBV4-2 to TRBJ2-4; TRBD1 is a possible D gene (5 bases). This CDR3 is 15 amino acids long. Germline CDR1 and CDR2: LGHNA and YNFKEQ. Trimming stripped 1 base from V and 12 bases from J, with 19 bases between.

The CDR3 region is CASSEEEEGRFSGANVLTF. The CDR3 bases are TGCGCCAGCAGTGAGGAAGAGGAGGGGAGATTCTCTGGGGCCAACGTCCTGACTTTC. The chain has TRBV10-1 and TRBJ2-6; tentative D call: TRBD2 (6 bases). The length of the CDR3 is 19 residues. V lost 2 bases, J lost 0 bases, and 17 bases lay in between. Germline CDR1 and CDR2: WNHNN and SYGVQD (reference sequence).

The chain recombines TRBV30 with TRBJ1-2, with a possible D match to TRBD1 (6 bases). CDR1 and CDR2 from the germline V gene are GTSNPN and SVGIG (reference sequence). This CDR3 has 12 residues. V shed 5 bases and J shed 8 bases, with 15 bases lying between them. The CDR3 loop reads CAWGSGGLGYTF. The CDR3, as DNA: TGTGCCTGGGGATCCGGGGGGCTGGGCTACACCTTC.

A single count supports this clone. Mismatch with germline at one junction end may stem from a read error. This chain uses TRBV18 with TRBJ2-7; D call uncertain. Per germline, CDR1 KGHSH and CDR2 LQKENI. CDR3 length: 15 amino acids. This CDR3 is CANSPARSPPYEQYF. CDR3 DNA: TGTGCCAACTCACCAGCTCGAAGCCCCCCCTACGAGCAGTACTTC.